A single sample gave rise to the 19 T cell receptor beta chains below, sequenced in a study of CD8+CD57+ T cells in acquired aplastic anemia. Genomic DNA acted as the template from which TCR beta VDJ combination and CDR3 sequence profiling were carried out. TCRdb reprocessed the reads with MiXCR, giving one entry per CDR3 protein. This sample has some 200,000 distinct CDR3 sequences; around 63% occur once, and the top ten carry 25% to 30%. The sequencing input was sorted CD4+, CD8+, or CD8+CD57+ T cells (not recorded which) from PBMCs. These receptors all come from a human donor in good health.

The chain joins TRBV29-1 to TRBJ2-1; 10 bases fit TRBD2. V lost 3 bases, J lost 4 bases, and 9 bases stayed unmatched. The CDR3 spans 16 residues. The V gene's germline CDR1 is SQVTM and CDR2 ANQGSEA. CDR3 sequence reads: CSVETALAGVYNEQFF. DNA of the CDR3: TGCAGCGTTGAGACGGCTCTAGCGGGGGTGTACAATGAGCAGTTCTTC.

This clonotype showed up just a few times. This chain connects TRBV20-1 to TRBJ2-1; 10 nucleotides align to TRBD2. V trimming: 0 bases; J trimming: 7 bases; junction bases outside the gene matches: 9. Germline V lookup: CDR1 DFQATT, CDR2 SNEGSKA (reference sequence). This CDR3 is 16 amino acids long. CDR3 nucleotides: TGCAGTGCTAGAGATCCTAGCGGGAGATTATGGAATGAGCAGTTCTTC. Protein product: CSARDPSGRLWNEQFF.

The rearrangement uses TRBV5-4 and TRBJ1-1; 7 bases align to TRBD1. The CDR3 extends over 15 amino acids. Germline V gene sequence: CDR1 SGHNT, CDR2 YYREEE (reference sequence). Losses at the gene ends were 0 bases for V and 6 bases for J; bases not matched to a gene: 8. The CDR3 DNA reads TGTGCCAGCAGCTTGGCCACAGGGGTAGGCGCTGAAGCTTTCTTT. This sequence encodes CASSLATGVGAEAFF.

At least ten counts were recorded for this clonotype. V and J are TRBV24-1 and TRBJ1-5, with 10 bases fitting TRBD1. The CDR3 contains 15 residues. Trimming took 7 bases from V and 5 from J; bases not matched to a gene: 7. From germline, CDR1 is KGHDR and CDR2 SFDVKD. The CDR3 nucleotides are TGTGCCACCAGGGGGACAGGGGAGGTGGATCAGCCCCAGCATTTT. Amino acids: CATRGTGEVDQPQHF.

The V and J genes are TRBV6-4 and TRBJ2-2, with D hard to call. Deletions cut 0 bases from V and 0 bases from J, with 8 bases between. Germline values: CDR1 MRHNA, CDR2 SNTAGT. The CDR3 extends over 16 amino acids. The CDR3 loop is CASSDSENSNTGELFF. CDR3 bases: TGTGCCAGCAGTGACTCAGAGAACTCGAACACCGGGGAGCTGTTTTTT.

V and J are TRBV9 and TRBJ2-7; D is ambiguous. The germline V gene encodes CDR1 SGDLS and CDR2 YYNGEE. The CDR3 is 15 residues long. Trimming took off 3 bases at V and 2 bases at J, with 15 bases between the two ends. The CDR3 nucleotides are TGTGCCAGCAGCGCCGGAAACAAGGCGGCCTACGAGCAGTACTTC. This codes for CASSAGNKAAYEQYF.

This clonotype was picked up a small number of times. The CDR3 bases are TGCAGTGCTCCTTTGGGGGGGGGCTGGACCAACGTCCTGACTTTC. Its translation is CSAPLGGGWTNVLTF. The chain joins TRBV20-1 to TRBJ2-6; D perhaps matches TRBD2 (7 bases). The CDR3 extends over 15 amino acids. Germline lookup yields CDR1 DFQATT and CDR2 SNEGSKA (reference sequence). V was clipped by 5 bases and J by 8 bases, with 19 bases between them.

The rearrangement uses TRBV20-1 and TRBJ2-5; perhaps TRBD2 as D (7 bases). Trimming pared 6 bases from V and 3 bases from J, leaving 11 bases between. The CDR3 covers 12 residues. In germline, CDR1 is DFQATT, CDR2 SNEGSKA (reference sequence). CDR3 amino acids: CSALGGEETQYF. The CDR3, as DNA: TGCAGTGCCCTAGGGGGGGAAGAGACCCAGTACTTC.

The chain employs TRBV7-7 and TRBJ2-7; tentatively, D is TRBD2 (6 bases). From germline, CDR1 is SSHAT and CDR2 FNYEAQ (reference sequence). The V and J ends lost 6 bases and 2 bases respectively, with 20 bases between them. The CDR3 extends over 16 amino acids. The CDR3 here is CASSERDPGLAYEQYF. CDR3 coding DNA: TGTGCCAGCAGTGAAAGGGACCCGGGACTTGCCTACGAGCAGTACTTC.

The genes are TRBV11-3 and TRBJ2-7; 9 bases are shared with TRBD1. With V trimmed by 4 bases and J by 3 bases, 4 bases remained unmatched. CDR1 is SGHNT, CDR2 YENEEA, per germline. This CDR3 has 14 residues. The CDR3 region has the DNA TGTGCCAGCAGCTACGGACAGGGGAACTACGAGCAGTACTTC. Residues: CASSYGQGNYEQYF.

This clonotype appeared many times. The V and J genes are TRBV6-5 and TRBJ1-6; D is possibly TRBD1 (6 bases). The CDR3 length is 14 residues. The germline V gene encodes CDR1 MNHEY and CDR2 SVGAGI. V lost 2 bases to trimming and J lost 7 bases, with 9 bases between them. The CDR3 is CASSYQGTNSPLHF. CDR3 DNA: TGTGCCAGCAGTTACCAGGGGACGAATTCACCCCTCCACTTT.

The chain links TRBV7-9 to TRBJ1-5; D is ambiguous. From germline, CDR1 is SEHNR and CDR2 FQNEAQ (reference sequence). CDR3 size: 14 residues. V was trimmed by 5 bases and J by 6 bases, leaving 14 bases between them. The CDR3 loop reads CASSRSSMGQPQHF. In DNA form, the CDR3 reads TGTGCCAGCAGCCGCTCTAGCATGGGTCAGCCCCAGCATTTT.

The chain employs TRBV27 and TRBJ2-7, with TRBD1 identical over 10 bases. Trimming removed 6 bases from V and 5 bases from J; junction bases left unmatched: 7. Germline V CDR1 and CDR2: MNHEY, SMNVEV (reference sequence). The CDR3 is 14 residues long. CDR3 loop: CASSSGTGDDEQYF. DNA for the CDR3: TGTGCCAGCAGCTCAGGGACAGGGGATGACGAGCAGTACTTC.

The V call is TRBV12-3 or TRBV12-4, the J call TRBJ1-5; TRBD1 is a possible D gene (6 bases). The CDR3 totals 13 residues. The V end lost 7 bases, the J end lost 6 bases, and 13 bases lay between the germline ends. CDR3 bases: TGTGCCAGCATTCAACAGGGAGGTCAGCCCCAGCATTTT. Its translation: CASIQQGGQPQHF.

The chain is built from TRBV7-9 and TRBJ1-2; unclear D gene. Trimming cost V 1 base and J 5 bases, with 14 bases left between them. The CDR3 has 15 residues. Germline V gene sequence: CDR1 SEHNR, CDR2 FQNEAQ (reference sequence). CDR3 protein: CASSLGSAGSYGYTF. The CDR3 DNA follows: TGTGCCAGCAGCTTAGGCTCGGCAGGAAGTTATGGCTACACCTTC.

The chain has TRBV29-1 and TRBJ2-7; tentatively, D is TRBD2 (5 bases). CDR3 length: 12 amino acids. CDR1 is SQVTM and CDR2 is ANQGSEA in the germline V gene. Trimming stripped 3 bases from V and 0 bases from J, with 6 bases between. CDR3 nucleotide sequence: TGCAGCGTTGACACTAGCTCCTACGAGCAGTACTTC. Protein sequence: CSVDTSSYEQYF.

This chain joins TRBV25-1 and TRBJ2-3; possibly TRBD2 for D (5 bases). V was trimmed by 6 bases and J by 6 bases, leaving 13 bases between them. CDR3 length: 13 residues. CDR1 MGHDK and CDR2 SYGVNS come from the germline V gene. CDR3 coding DNA: TGTGCCAGCAGCCAAGAGGGCCGCGATACGCAGTATTTT. It encodes CASSQEGRDTQYF.

As concerns this clonotype: A read error is likely, as this CDR3 ends without the conserved phenylalanine or tryptophan. Because the CDR3's place on the DNA is in doubt, the DNA is left out and the CDR3 is given as listed by TCRdb. The genes are TRBV7-2 and TRBJ1-6. Both ends counted, the CDR3 spans 12 residues. The germline V gene has CDR1 SGHTA and CDR2 FQGNSA. CDR3 in amino acids: CASSLARTSGRH.

This clonotype occurred many times. The chain links TRBV11-2 to TRBJ2-3; no reliable D call. CDR3 length: 14 residues. The germline CDR1 and CDR2 sequences are SGHAT and FQNNGV. V was trimmed by 3 bases and J by 3 bases, leaving 10 bases between them. CDR3 region: CASSFWGPTDTQYF. CDR3 sequence (DNA): TGTGCCAGCAGCTTCTGGGGTCCGACAGATACGCAGTATTTT. Complete variable domain (other parts from reference TRBV11-2 and TRBJ2-3): EAGVAQSPRYKIIEKRQSVAFWCNPISGHATLYWYQQILGQGPKLLIQFQNNGVVDDSQLPKDRFSAERLKGVDSTLKIQPAKLEDSAVYLCASSFWGPTDTQYFGPGTRLTVL.